A selection of T cell receptor beta chains follows, all from one sample in a study of blood T cell repertoires in COVID-19. Generated by immunoSEQ multiplex PCR, the TCRdb table keeps only in-frame clones and is missing some. The sample has about 280,000 clones, about 89% seen once; the top ten hold roughly 0.96%. The sequencing sample was made of peripheral blood. These receptors originate from a woman in her thirties or forties who had recovered from COVID-19. Both conserved end residues are part of each CDR3. D genes are given only for firm matches. Clone size is not always given. Where it is, it says once, few, many or a class for expanded clones.

cdr3_aa cdr3_nt cdr3_length v_call clone_size j_call d_call
CASSGNPFAGAGLLNSGNTIYF TGCGCCAGCAGCGGGAATCCATTTGCGGGTGCTGGCCTGCTAAACTCTGGAAACACCATATATTTT 22 TRBV4-1 . TRBJ1-3 .
CASSLDLWEQYF TGTGCCAGCAGCTTAGACTTGTGGGAGCAGTACTTC 12 TRBV7-9 few TRBJ2-7 .
CSVVGGRGQETQYF TGCAGCGTTGTGGGTGGGAGAGGGCAAGAGACCCAGTACTTC 14 TRBV29-1 . TRBJ2-5 .
CASSESTGLHYGYTF TGTGCCAGCAGTGAGTCGACAGGGTTGCACTATGGCTACACCTTC 15 TRBV25-1 . TRBJ1-2 TRBD1
CASSRDIGNTIYF TGTGCCAGCAGCCGGGACATCGGAAACACCATATATTTT 13 TRBV12-3/TRBV12-4 . TRBJ1-3 .
CATSGAQGGAPSAYNEQFF TGTGCCACCAGTGGGGCCCAGGGGGGCGCCCCCTCTGCCTACAATGAGCAGTTCTTC 19 TRBV24-1 once TRBJ2-1 .
CASNRDNYNEQFF TGTGCCAGCAACCGGGACAACTACAATGAGCAGTTCTTC 13 TRBV2 once TRBJ2-1 .
CASSEREGPYEQYF TGTGCCAGCAGTGAGCGGGAGGGCCCCTACGAGCAGTACTTC 14 TRBV25-1 . TRBJ2-7 TRBD2
CATAGVGNYGYTF TGTGCCACCGCCGGGGTGGGTAACTATGGCTACACCTTC 13 TRBV10-3 . TRBJ1-2 .
CASSPLAGDSYNEQFF TGTGCCAGCAGCCCTCTAGCGGGAGACTCCTACAATGAGCAGTTCTTC 16 TRBV7-7 . TRBJ2-1 TRBD2
CASSSRRSTNEKLFF TGTGCCAGCAGTTCGAGGAGGTCAACTAATGAAAAACTGTTTTTT 15 TRBV27 . TRBJ1-4 .
CASSLGQGESTEAFF TGTGCCAGCAGCTTGGGACAGGGGGAGAGCACTGAAGCTTTCTTT 15 TRBV7-6 . TRBJ1-1 TRBD1
CASSYRGGLSDEQYF TGTGCCAGCAGTTACCGGGGAGGGTTGAGCGACGAGCAGTACTTC 15 TRBV6-5 . TRBJ2-7 TRBD2
CASSQQGLSYEQYF TGTGCCAGCAGCCAACAGGGGCTCTCCTACGAGCAGTACTTC 14 TRBV3-1/TRBV3-2 . TRBJ2-7 .
CASSIARAASTDTQYF TGTGCCAGCAGCATAGCACGCGCGGCTAGCACAGATACGCAGTATTTT 16 TRBV21-1 . TRBJ2-3 .
CASRGGILTDTQYF TGCGCCAGCAGAGGGGGTATTCTCACAGATACGCAGTATTTT 14 TRBV5-1 . TRBJ2-3 .
CASSQGTAGELFF TGTGCCAGCAGCCAAGGAACGGCCGGGGAGCTGTTTTTT 13 TRBV3-1/TRBV3-2 . TRBJ2-2 .
CATSREPGTGSYNEQFF TGTGCCACCAGCAGAGAACCCGGGACAGGCTCCTACAATGAGCAGTTCTTC 17 TRBV15 . TRBJ2-1 TRBD1
CASSLPDSWSSAFF TGTGCCAGCAGCTTACCGGACAGTTGGTCCTCAGCTTTCTTT 14 TRBV11-3 . TRBJ1-1 .
CASSQLAGSNYNEQFF TGTGCCAGCAGCCAATTAGCGGGATCCAACTACAATGAGCAGTTCTTC 16 TRBV14 . TRBJ2-1 TRBD2
CASSLTGMGYTF TGTGCCAGTAGTCTGACAGGGATGGGCTACACCTTC 12 TRBV19 . TRBJ1-2 TRBD1
CAWSSYGTDTQYF TGTGCCTGGAGTAGCTATGGCACAGATACGCAGTATTTT 13 TRBV30 once TRBJ2-3 .
CASRREIDNEQFF TGTGCCAGCCGACGGGAAATCGACAATGAGCAGTTCTTC 13 TRBV2 . TRBJ2-1 .
CASSPGGQIQETQYF TGTGCCAGTAGCCCTGGTGGACAGATACAAGAGACCCAGTACTTC 15 TRBV19 . TRBJ2-5 .
CATSASTGLAGDTQYF TGTGCCACCAGTGCCTCGACGGGACTAGCGGGAGATACGCAGTATTTT 16 TRBV24-1 . TRBJ2-3 TRBD2
CATSRERLAGGSYNEQFF TGTGCCACCAGCAGAGAGAGGCTAGCGGGAGGTTCCTACAATGAGCAGTTCTTC 18 TRBV15 . TRBJ2-1 TRBD2
CASSQEPQTSGGYYEQYF TGCGCCAGCAGCCAAGAACCTCAGACTAGCGGGGGGTACTACGAGCAGTACTTC 18 TRBV4-1 . TRBJ2-7 TRBD2
CASAWDRGLEQYF TGTGCCTCGGCTTGGGACAGGGGGCTCGAGCAGTACTTC 13 TRBV30 once TRBJ2-7 TRBD1
CAWATGTGGLYEQYF TGTGCCTGGGCGACGGGGACAGGGGGGCTTTACGAGCAGTACTTC 15 TRBV30 . TRBJ2-7 TRBD1
CASSQQGGNEQFF TGTGCCAGCAGCCAACAGGGCGGCAATGAGCAGTTCTTC 13 TRBV14 . TRBJ2-1 .
CASSPGLAGVAGANVLTF TGTGCCAGCAGTCCCGGACTAGCGGGAGTGGCTGGGGCCAACGTCCTGACTTTC 18 TRBV6-6 . TRBJ2-6 TRBD2
CASSPLGGQGSYEQYF TGTGCCAGCAGTCCCCTGGGAGGGCAGGGGTCCTACGAGCAGTACTTC 16 TRBV7-9 . TRBJ2-7 .
CASSPGTSGIDEQFF TGTGCCAGCTCACCTGGGACTAGCGGGATCGATGAGCAGTTCTTC 15 TRBV18 . TRBJ2-1 TRBD2
CASRPENRDTEAFF TGTGCCAGCAGACCAGAAAACAGGGACACTGAAGCTTTCTTT 14 TRBV5-5 . TRBJ1-1 .
CASSLAGTSNTDTQYF TGTGCCAGCAGCTTAGCGGGGACTAGCAACACAGATACGCAGTATTTT 16 TRBV7-6 . TRBJ2-3 TRBD2
CASRPSDRPASGYTF TGTGCCAGCAGACCGTCGGACAGGCCGGCTTCTGGCTACACCTTC 15 TRBV6-6 once TRBJ1-2 TRBD1
CASSQVAVGLADNEQFF TGCGCCAGCAGCCAAGTCGCAGTTGGACTAGCGGACAATGAGCAGTTCTTC 17 TRBV4-1 . TRBJ2-1 TRBD2
CSVVAGTPKNIQYF TGCAGCGTTGTGGCCGGGACTCCCAAAAACATTCAGTACTTC 14 TRBV29-1 . TRBJ2-4 .
CASSEDRGMTETQYF TGTGCCAGCAGTGAAGACAGGGGGATGACGGAGACGCAGTATTTT 15 TRBV6-1 . TRBJ2-3 TRBD1
CASQGQFNYGYTF TGTGCCAGCCAGGGACAGTTCAACTATGGCTACACCTTC 13 TRBV2 . TRBJ1-2 TRBD1
CASSVSGRAVDTQYF TGCGCCAGCAGTGTTAGCGGGAGGGCCGTGGATACGCAGTATTTT 15 TRBV10-2 many TRBJ2-3 TRBD2
CAWGTGRRTDTQYF TGTGCCTGGGGGACAGGGCGCCGCACAGATACGCAGTATTTT 14 TRBV30 . TRBJ2-3 TRBD1
CASSPGQGAANEKLFF TGTGCCAGCAGCCCCGGACAGGGGGCGGCTAATGAAAAACTGTTTTTT 16 TRBV11-2 . TRBJ1-4 TRBD1
CASTVPTSGRQETQYF TGTGCCAGCACTGTTCCCACTAGCGGGAGACAAGAGACCCAGTACTTC 16 TRBV11-2 . TRBJ2-5 TRBD2
CASSYNTGENTEAFF TGTGCCAGCAGTTACAACACAGGCGAAAACACTGAAGCTTTCTTT 15 TRBV6-6 . TRBJ1-1 .
CASSFYNEWYNEQFF TGTGCCAGCAGCTTTTACAACGAATGGTACAATGAGCAGTTCTTC 15 TRBV5-8 . TRBJ2-1 .
CASSSVPGQGSGSYEQYF TGCGCCAGCAGCTCCGTCCCGGGACAGGGTTCAGGGAGCTACGAGCAGTACTTC 18 TRBV5-1 once TRBJ2-7 TRBD1
CASSQRTGGLYGYTF TGTGCCAGCAGCCAACGGACGGGGGGGCTCTATGGCTACACCTTC 15 TRBV28 . TRBJ1-2 .
CASSALGLGEVNEQFF TGTGCCAGCTCAGCGCTGGGACTAGGGGAGGTCAATGAGCAGTTCTTC 16 TRBV18 . TRBJ2-1 TRBD2
CASSEGLAGGKNIQYF TGTGCCAGCAGTGAGGGACTAGCGGGGGGCAAAAACATTCAGTACTTC 16 TRBV6-1 few TRBJ2-4 TRBD2
CASSLGLSPLGQYF TGTGCCAGCAGTTTAGGACTATCCCCTCTGGGGCAGTACTTC 14 TRBV28 . TRBJ2-7 .
CASRPSGNRNEQYF TGTGCCAGCAGACCAAGCGGGAATAGGAACGAGCAGTACTTC 14 TRBV27 . TRBJ2-7 TRBD2
CASSLHYEQYF TGCGCCAGCAGCTTACACTACGAGCAGTACTTC 11 TRBV5-1 . TRBJ2-7 .
CASSESTGLFNEQFF TGTGCCAGCAGTGAAAGCACAGGGCTGTTCAATGAGCAGTTCTTC 15 TRBV6-1 few TRBJ2-1 .
CASSPPWDRDNSPLHF TGTGCCAGCAGCCCCCCATGGGACAGGGATAATTCACCCCTCCACTTT 16 TRBV5-6 . TRBJ1-6 TRBD1
CASSLLGSYTSGNTIYF TGTGCCAGCAGCTTATTGGGCAGCTATACCTCTGGAAACACCATATATTTT 17 TRBV13 . TRBJ1-3 .